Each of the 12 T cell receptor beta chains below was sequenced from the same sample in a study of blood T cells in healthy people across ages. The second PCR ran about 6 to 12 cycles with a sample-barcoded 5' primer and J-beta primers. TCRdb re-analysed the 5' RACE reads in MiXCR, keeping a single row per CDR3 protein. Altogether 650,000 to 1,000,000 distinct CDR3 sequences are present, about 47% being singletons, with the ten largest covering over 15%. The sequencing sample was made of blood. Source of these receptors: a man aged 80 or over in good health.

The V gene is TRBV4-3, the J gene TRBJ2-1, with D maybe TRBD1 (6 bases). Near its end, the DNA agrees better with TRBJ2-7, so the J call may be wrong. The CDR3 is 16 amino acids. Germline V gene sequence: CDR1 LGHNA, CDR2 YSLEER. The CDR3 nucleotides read TGCGCCAGCAGCCAGGTAAACAGGGTCGGGTCCTACGAGCAGTACTTC. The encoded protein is CASSQVNRVGSYEQYF.

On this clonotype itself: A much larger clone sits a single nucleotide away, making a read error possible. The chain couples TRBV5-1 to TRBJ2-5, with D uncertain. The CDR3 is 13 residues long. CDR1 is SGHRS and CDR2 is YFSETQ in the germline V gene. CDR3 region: CTSSLVGQETQYF. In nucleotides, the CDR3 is TGCACCAGCAGCTTGGTTGGGCAAGAGACCCAGTACTTC.

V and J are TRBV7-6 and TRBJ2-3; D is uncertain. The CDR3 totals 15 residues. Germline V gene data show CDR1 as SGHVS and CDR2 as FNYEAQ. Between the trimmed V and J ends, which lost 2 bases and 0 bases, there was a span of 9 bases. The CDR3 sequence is CASSLNSRSTDTQYF. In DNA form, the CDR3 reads TGTGCCAGCAGCTTAAATTCCCGCAGCACAGATACGCAGTATTTT.

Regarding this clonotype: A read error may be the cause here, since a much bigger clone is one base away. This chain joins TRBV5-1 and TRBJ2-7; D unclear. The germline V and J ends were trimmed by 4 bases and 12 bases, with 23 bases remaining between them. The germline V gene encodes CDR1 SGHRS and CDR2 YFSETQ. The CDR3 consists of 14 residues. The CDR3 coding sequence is TGCGCCAGCAGCGTAATGGACGGCACCGAGACCCTGTACTTC. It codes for CASSVMDGTETLYF.

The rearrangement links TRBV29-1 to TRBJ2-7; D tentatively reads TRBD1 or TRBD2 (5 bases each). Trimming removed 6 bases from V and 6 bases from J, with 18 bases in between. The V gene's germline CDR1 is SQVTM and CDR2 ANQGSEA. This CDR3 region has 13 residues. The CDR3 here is CSVATGSGGEQYF. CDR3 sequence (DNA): TGCAGCGTCGCAACTGGCTCTGGGGGCGAGCAGTACTTC.

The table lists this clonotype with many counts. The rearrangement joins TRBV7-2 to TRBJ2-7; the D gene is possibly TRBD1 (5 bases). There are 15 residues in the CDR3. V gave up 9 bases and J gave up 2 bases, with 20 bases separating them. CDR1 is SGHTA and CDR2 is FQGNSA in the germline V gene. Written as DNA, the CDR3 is TGTGCCAGTAGCCCCGCCACAGGAGCTACCTACGAGCAGTACTTC. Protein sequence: CASSPATGATYEQYF. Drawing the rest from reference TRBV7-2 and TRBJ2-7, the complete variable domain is GAGVSQSPSNKVTEKGKDVELRCDPISGHTALYWYRQSLGQGLEFLIYFQGNSAPDKSGLPSDRFSAERTGGSVSTLTIQRTQQEDSAVYLCASSPATGATYEQYFGPGTRLTVT.

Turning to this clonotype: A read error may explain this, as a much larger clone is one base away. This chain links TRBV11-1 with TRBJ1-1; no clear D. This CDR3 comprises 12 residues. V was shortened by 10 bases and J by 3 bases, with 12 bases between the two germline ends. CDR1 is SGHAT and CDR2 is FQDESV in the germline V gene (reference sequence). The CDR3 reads CATTRGYTEAFF. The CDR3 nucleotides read TGTGCCACCACGCGCGGGTACACTGAAGCTTTCTTT.

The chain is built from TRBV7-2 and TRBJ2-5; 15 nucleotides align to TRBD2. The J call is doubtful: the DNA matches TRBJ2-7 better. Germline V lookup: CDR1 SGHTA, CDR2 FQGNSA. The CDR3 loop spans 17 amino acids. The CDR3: CASSRAGTSGRNNEQYF. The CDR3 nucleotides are TGTGCCAGCAGCCGCGCCGGGACTAGCGGGAGGAACAACGAGCAGTACTTC.

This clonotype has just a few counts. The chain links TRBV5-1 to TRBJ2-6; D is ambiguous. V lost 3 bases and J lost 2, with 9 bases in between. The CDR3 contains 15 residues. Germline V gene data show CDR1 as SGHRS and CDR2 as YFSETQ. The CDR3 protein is CASSYSNAGANVLTF. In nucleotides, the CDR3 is TGCGCCAGCAGCTATTCTAACGCTGGGGCCAACGTCCTGACTTTC. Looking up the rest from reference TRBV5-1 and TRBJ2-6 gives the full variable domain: KAGVTQTPRYLIKTRGQQVTLSCSPISGHRSVSWYQQTPGQGLQFLFEYFSETQRNKGNFPGRFSGRQFSNSRSEMNVSTLELGDSALYLCASSYSNAGANVLTFGAGSRLTVL.

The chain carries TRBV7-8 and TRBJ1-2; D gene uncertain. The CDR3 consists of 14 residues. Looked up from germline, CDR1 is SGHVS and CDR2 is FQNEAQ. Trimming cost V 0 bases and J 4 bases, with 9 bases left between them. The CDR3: CASSLANSVYGYTF. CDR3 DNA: TGTGCCAGCAGCTTAGCGAACAGCGTCTATGGCTACACCTTC.

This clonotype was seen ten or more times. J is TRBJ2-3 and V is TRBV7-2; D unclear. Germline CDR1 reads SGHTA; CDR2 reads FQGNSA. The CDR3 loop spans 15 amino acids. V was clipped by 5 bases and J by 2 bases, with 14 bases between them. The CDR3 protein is CASSLQSSSTDTQYF. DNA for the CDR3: TGTGCCAGCAGCCTACAATCGAGTTCCACAGATACGCAGTATTTT.

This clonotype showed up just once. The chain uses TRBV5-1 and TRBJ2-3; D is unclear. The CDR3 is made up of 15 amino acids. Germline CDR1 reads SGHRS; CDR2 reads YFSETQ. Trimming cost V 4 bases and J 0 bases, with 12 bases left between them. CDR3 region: CASSVGNPSTDTQYF. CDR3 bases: TGCGCCAGCAGCGTCGGAAATCCGAGCACAGATACGCAGTATTTT.